Described below is a single TCR beta chain sequence and its context. The data were obtained in a study of blood T cell repertoires in COVID-19. The assay was immunoSEQ multiplex PCR, and TCRdb's table has in-frame clones only and misses some. The sample includes tens of thousands of clones, 90% to 95% of them seen just once. The receptor was isolated from a man in his 60s with active or convalescent COVID-19. The specimen sequenced was peripheral blood.

CDR3: CASSVTLAWGSPLHF. The CDR3 region has the DNA TGTGCCAGCAGCGTGACCCTAGCATGGGGTTCACCCCTCCACTTT. The chain combines TRBV5-5 with TRBJ1-6; no definite D call. Trimming took 4 bases from V and 9 from J, leaving 17 bases between them. Germline loops: CDR1 SGHKS, CDR2 YYEKEE (reference sequence). This CDR3 contains 15 residues.